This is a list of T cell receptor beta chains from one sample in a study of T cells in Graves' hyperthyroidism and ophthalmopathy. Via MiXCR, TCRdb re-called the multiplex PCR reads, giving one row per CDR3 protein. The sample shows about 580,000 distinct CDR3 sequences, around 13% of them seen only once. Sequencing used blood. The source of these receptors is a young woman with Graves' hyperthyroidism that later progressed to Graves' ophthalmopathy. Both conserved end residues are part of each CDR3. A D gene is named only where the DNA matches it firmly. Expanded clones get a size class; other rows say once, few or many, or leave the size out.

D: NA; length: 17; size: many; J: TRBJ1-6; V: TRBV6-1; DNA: TGTGCCAGCTCCGACTTGCTGTTTAGCTCCTATAATTCACCCCTCCACTTT; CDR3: CASSDLLFSSYNSPLHF
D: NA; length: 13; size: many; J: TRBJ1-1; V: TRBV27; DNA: TGTGCCAGCAGTCAGGGGATGATCACTGAAGCTTTCTTT; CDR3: CASSQGMITEAFF
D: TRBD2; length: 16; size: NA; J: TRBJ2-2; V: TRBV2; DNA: TGTGCCAGCAGAAAGGGACTAGCGGCCCCCAACGGGGAGCTGTTTTTT; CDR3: CASRKGLAAPNGELFF
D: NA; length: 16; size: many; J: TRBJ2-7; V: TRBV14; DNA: TGTGCCAGCAGCCAAGACCCGGCGTTCCGCAACTACGAGCAGTACTTC; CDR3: CASSQDPAFRNYEQYF
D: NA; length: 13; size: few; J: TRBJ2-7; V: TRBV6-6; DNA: TGTGCCAGCAGTTACAACGGGGCGGGCGAGCAGTACTTC; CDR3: CASSYNGAGEQYF
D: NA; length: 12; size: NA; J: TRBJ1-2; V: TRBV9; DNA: TGTGCCAGCAGCGAGTATGACTATGGCTACACCTTC; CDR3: CASSEYDYGYTF
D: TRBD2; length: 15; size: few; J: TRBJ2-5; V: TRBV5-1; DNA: TGCGCCAGCAGCTTGGAAACTAGCGCCCAAGAGACCCAGTACTTC; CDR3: CASSLETSAQETQYF
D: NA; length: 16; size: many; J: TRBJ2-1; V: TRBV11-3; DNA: TGTGCCAGCAGCTTAGGGTTGGGCGGTACATTAAATGAGCAGTTCTTC; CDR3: CASSLGLGGTLNEQFF
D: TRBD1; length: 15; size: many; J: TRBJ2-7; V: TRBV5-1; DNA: TGCGCCAGCAGCTTGGCGGCAGGGGGTCTCTACGAGCAGTACTTC; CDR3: CASSLAAGGLYEQYF
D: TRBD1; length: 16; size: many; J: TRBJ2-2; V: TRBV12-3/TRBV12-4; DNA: TGTGCCAGCAGTTTAGATCCAGGGGGGAACACCGGGGAGCTGTTTTTT; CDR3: CASSLDPGGNTGELFF
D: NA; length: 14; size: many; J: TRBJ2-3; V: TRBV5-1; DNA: TGCGCCAGCAGCTTGGAACAGACCCTAGATACGCAGTATTTT; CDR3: CASSLEQTLDTQYF
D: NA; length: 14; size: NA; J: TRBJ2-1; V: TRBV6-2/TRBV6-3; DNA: TGTGCCAGCACGACTAGAATCGTCTACAATGAGCAGTTCTTC; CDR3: CASTTRIVYNEQFF
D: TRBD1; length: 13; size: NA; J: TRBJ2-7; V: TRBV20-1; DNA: TGCAGTGCTAGGGCCGGGACAGGATACGAGCAGTACTTC; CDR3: CSARAGTGYEQYF
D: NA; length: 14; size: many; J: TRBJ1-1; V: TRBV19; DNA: TGTGCCAGTAGCGGCCCGGCGGTTAGCACTGAAGCTTTCTTT; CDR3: CASSGPAVSTEAFF
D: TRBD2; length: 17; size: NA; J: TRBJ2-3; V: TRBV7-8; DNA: TGTGCCAGCAGCTTAGCGGCTAGCGGGGGCTACACAGATACGCAGTATTTT; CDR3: CASSLAASGGYTDTQYF
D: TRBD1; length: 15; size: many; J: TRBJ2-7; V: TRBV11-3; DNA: TGTGCCAGCAGCCCAGCCGGGACAGGGGACCACGAGCAGTACTTC; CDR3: CASSPAGTGDHEQYF
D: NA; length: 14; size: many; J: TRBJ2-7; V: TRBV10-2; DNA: TGCGCCAGCAGTGAGTGGGAGGCGGTCGACGAGCAGTACTTC; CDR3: CASSEWEAVDEQYF
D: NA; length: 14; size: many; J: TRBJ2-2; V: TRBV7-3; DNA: TGTGCCAGCAGCCCAGGGGGGGGCACCGGGGAGCTGTTTTTT; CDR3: CASSPGGGTGELFF
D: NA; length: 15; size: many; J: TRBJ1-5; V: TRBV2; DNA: TGTGCCAGCAGGATGGACATCGCGCTGCATCAGCCCCAGCATTTT; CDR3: CASRMDIALHQPQHF
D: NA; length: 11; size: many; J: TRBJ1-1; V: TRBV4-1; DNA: TGCGCCAGCAGCCAATCCACAGGGACTTTCTTT; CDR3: CASSQSTGTFF
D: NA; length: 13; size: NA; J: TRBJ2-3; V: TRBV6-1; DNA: TGTGCCAGCAGTGAAGTCGGGGTAGATACGCAGTATTTT; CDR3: CASSEVGVDTQYF
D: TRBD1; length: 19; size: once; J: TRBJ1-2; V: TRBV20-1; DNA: TGCAGTGCTAGAGTCTTTGACAGGGGTAACGTAATTGACAACTATGGCTACACCTTC; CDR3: CSARVFDRGNVIDNYGYTF
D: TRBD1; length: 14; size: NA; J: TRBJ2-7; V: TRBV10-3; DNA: TGTGCCATCAGTGAAGGGGACAGCTCCTACGAGCAGTACTTC; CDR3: CAISEGDSSYEQYF
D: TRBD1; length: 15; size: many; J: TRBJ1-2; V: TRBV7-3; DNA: TGTGCCAGCAGCTTAACCGGGACAGGGGCTGGTGGCTACACCTTC; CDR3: CASSLTGTGAGGYTF
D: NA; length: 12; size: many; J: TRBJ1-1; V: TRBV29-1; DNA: TGCAGCGTTGAAGCCGGGGGGGTTCAAGCTTTCTTT; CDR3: CSVEAGGVQAFF
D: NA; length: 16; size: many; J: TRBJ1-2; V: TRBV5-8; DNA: TGTGCCAGCAGCTTGGAGGCGCCTGCCCCCTTGTATGGCTACACCTTC; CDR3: CASSLEAPAPLYGYTF
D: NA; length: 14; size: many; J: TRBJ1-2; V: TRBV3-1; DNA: TGTGCCAGCAGCCAAGAAGTCGGTAACTATGGCTACACCTTC; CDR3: CASSQEVGNYGYTF
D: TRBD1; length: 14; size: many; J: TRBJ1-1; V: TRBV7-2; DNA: TGTGCCAGCAGGACGCAACCACAGGGGGCGCCGGCTTTCTTT; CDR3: CASRTQPQGAPAFF
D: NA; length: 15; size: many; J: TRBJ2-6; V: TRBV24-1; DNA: TGTGCCACCAGTGATTTTAGGTCTGGGGCCAACGTCCTGACTTTC; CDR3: CATSDFRSGANVLTF
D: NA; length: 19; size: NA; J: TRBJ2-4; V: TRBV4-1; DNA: TGCGCCAGCAGCCAAGTTGGGGCGAGCGGGCCCTTAGCCAAAAACATTCAGTACTTC; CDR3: CASSQVGASGPLAKNIQYF
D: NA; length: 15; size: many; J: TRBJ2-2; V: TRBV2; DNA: TGTGCCACCGGAGGAGGGACGGCTGACACCGGGGAGCTGTTTTTT; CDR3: CATGGGTADTGELFF
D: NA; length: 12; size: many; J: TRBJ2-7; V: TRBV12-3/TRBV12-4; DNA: TGTGCCAGCAGCTGGGACTTTTACGAGCAGTACTTC; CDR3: CASSWDFYEQYF
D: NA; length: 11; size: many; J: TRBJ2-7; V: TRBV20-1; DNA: TGCAGTGCTAGGAGCTCCTACGAGCAGTACTTC; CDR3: CSARSSYEQYF
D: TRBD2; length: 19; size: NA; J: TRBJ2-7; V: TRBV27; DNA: TGTGCCAGCAGTTTAAATAGACTAGCGGGAGGGCCAAAGCTTTATGAGCAGTACTTC; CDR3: CASSLNRLAGGPKLYEQYF
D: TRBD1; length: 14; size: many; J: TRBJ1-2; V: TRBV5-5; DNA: TGTGCCAGCATCGAACAGGGGGCGCGCTATGGCTACACCTTC; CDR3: CASIEQGARYGYTF
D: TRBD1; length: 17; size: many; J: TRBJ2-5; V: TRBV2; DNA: TGTGCCAGCAGTGAAGCTCCTGGACAGGGTGGTCAAGAGACCCAGTACTTC; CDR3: CASSEAPGQGGQETQYF
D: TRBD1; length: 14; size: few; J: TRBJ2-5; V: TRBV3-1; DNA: TGTGCCGTACGGACAGGAAGGGGTCAAGAGACCCAGTACTTC; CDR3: CAVRTGRGQETQYF
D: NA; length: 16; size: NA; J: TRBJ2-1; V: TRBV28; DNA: TGTGCCAGCAGCCCAGGTGCAGGCGACTCCTACAATGAGCAGTTCTTC; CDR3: CASSPGAGDSYNEQFF
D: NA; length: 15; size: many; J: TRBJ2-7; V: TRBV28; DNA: TGTGCCAGCAGTTACATTTTCGACAGGCCTAGAGAGCAGTACTTC; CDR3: CASSYIFDRPREQYF
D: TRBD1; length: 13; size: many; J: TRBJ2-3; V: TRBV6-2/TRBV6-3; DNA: TGTGCCAGCACCCAGGGGGCGGCAGATACGCAGTATTTT; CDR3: CASTQGAADTQYF
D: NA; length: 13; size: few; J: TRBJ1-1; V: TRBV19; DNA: TGTGCCAGTACCCCAATAGGGGGTCCTGAAGCTTTCTTT; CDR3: CASTPIGGPEAFF
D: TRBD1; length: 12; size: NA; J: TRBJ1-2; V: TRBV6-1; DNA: TGTGCCTCCAGGGGGGGCGCTGGTGGCTACACCTTC; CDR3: CASRGGAGGYTF
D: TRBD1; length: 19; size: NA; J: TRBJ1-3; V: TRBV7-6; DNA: TGTGCCAGCAGCTTCGGGGCTTGGGCAGGGGGCGTCTCTGGAAACACCATATATTTT; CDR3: CASSFGAWAGGVSGNTIYF
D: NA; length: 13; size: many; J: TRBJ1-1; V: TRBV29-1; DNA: TGCAGCGTTAACAGGGTGATGGCCACTGAAGCTTTCTTT; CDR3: CSVNRVMATEAFF
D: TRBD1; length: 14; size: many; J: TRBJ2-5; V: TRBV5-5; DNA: TGTGCCAGCAGTTTGGGACAGACGCAAGAGACCCAGTACTTC; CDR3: CASSLGQTQETQYF
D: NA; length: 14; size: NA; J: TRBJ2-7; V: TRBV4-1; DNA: TGCGCCAGCAGCCGCCTTACAGGAGCCTACGAGCAGTACTTC; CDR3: CASSRLTGAYEQYF
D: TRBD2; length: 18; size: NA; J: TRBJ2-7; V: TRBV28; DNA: TGTGCCAGCAGTTCGCCCCGGAGTAGCGGGGGGGCCTCCTACGAGCAGTACTTC; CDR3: CASSSPRSSGGASYEQYF
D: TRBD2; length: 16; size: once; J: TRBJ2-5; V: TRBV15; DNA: TGTGCCACCAGCAGAGATCCCTGGACTAGCCAAGAGACCCAGTACTTC; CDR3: CATSRDPWTSQETQYF
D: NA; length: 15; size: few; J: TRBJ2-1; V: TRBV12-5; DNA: TGTGCTAGTGGTTTAATAACTGGAGAAGTCGGTGAGCAGTTCTTC; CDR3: CASGLITGEVGEQFF
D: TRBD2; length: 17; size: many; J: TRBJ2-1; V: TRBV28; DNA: TGTGCCAGCAGTTTTTCTGCGCGGCGGGAGGGTCACAATGAGCAGTTCTTC; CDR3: CASSFSARREGHNEQFF
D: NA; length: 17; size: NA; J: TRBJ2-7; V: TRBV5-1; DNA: TGCGCCAGCAGCATTGGCGCCAGGACAGAAATAACCTACGAGCAGTACTTC; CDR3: CASSIGARTEITYEQYF